Following are 2 T cell receptor beta chains from one sample sequenced in a study of blood T cells in healthy people across ages. A sample-barcoded 5' primer and a J-beta primer mix were used in a second PCR of roughly 7 to 11 cycles. One entry per CDR3 protein, called by TCRdb with MiXCR from the 5' RACE reads. The repertoire holds hundreds of thousands of distinct CDR3 sequences, with about 30% as singletons. The specimen sequenced was blood. The receptors shown here come from an elderly woman in good health.

V is TRBV4-1 and J is TRBJ2-3; D remains ambiguous. The germline V gene encodes CDR1 MGHRA and CDR2 YSYEKL. The CDR3 has 14 amino acids. The germline V and J ends were trimmed by 0 bases and 4 bases, with 8 bases remaining between them. The chain's CDR3 is CASSQDDLADTQYF. The CDR3 DNA reads TGCGCCAGCAGCCAAGACGATTTAGCAGATACGCAGTATTTT.

The CDR3 DNA sequence: TGTGCCTGCAACAAGCGGGGGGGGTCCTACAATGAGCAGTACTTC. Translation: CACNKRGGSYNEQYF. This rearrangement joins TRBV30 to TRBJ2-7, with 10 bases fitting TRBD2. Trimming took 6 bases from V and 7 from J; bases not matched to a gene: 15. Germline V lookup: CDR1 GTSNPN, CDR2 SVGIG (reference sequence). The CDR3 is 15 amino acids.